The T cell receptor (beta chain) under discussion was sequenced for a study of blood T cell repertoires in COVID-19. Assay used: immunoSEQ multiplex PCR; TCRdb lists only in-frame clones, some missing. The repertoire includes 150,000 to 200,000 clones, more than 65% of them detected once, and about 10% sits in the top ten. Only one count was recorded for this clone. This CDR3 has 13 residues. Unmatched junction bases numbered 9, after V lost 5 bases and J lost 13 bases. The sequencing input was PBMCs or T cells enriched from blood (not recorded which). The source of this sequence is a man in his fifties who had recovered from COVID-19. The chain couples TRBV12-3 or TRBV12-4 to TRBJ1-5, with 9 bases fitting TRBD1. CDR3 sequence reads: CASSIRTGGVQHF. The CDR3 bases are TGTGCCAGCAGTATTCGTACAGGGGGCGTACAGCATTTT.